This T cell receptor beta chain was recorded in a study of T cell responses to AZD1222 COVID-19 vaccine. Study-wide context: Second-dose schedules of about 4 or about 12 weeks were combined. Study-wide results and limits: The study found vaccine-associated CD4 TCRs spanning spike, dominant at 160-218 and 743-854.

About this clone itself: Its target is unknown. Other nucleotide sequences from this sample produce the same CDR3.

Libraries were prepared by immunoSEQ multiplex PCR; TCRdb keeps only in-frame clonotypes and omits some of them. Among roughly 93,000 clones listed, about 89% were seen once. Germline loops: CDR1 LNHDA, CDR2 SQIVND (reference sequence). V lost 5 bases, J lost 1 base, and 10 bases lay in between. The CDR3 runs 14 residues. The sequencing here drew on peripheral blood, taken on day 0 of AZD1222 vaccination. The chain couples TRBV19 to TRBJ2-3; D remains ambiguous. The receptor was isolated from an adult in good health. As DNA, the CDR3 is TGTGCCAGTAGTCCCGGACCGCGCACAGATACGCAGTATTTT. Translating it yields CASSPGPRTDTQYF.